A selection of T cell receptor beta chains follows, all from one sample in a study of T cells in Graves' hyperthyroidism and ophthalmopathy. TCRdb re-called the multiplex PCR reads with MiXCR, one entry per CDR3 protein. Of around 520,000 distinct CDR3 sequences detected, around 22% appear once; the ten largest clones hold about 11%. The sequenced material came from blood. Receptor source: a woman between 25 and 40 years old with Graves' ophthalmopathy. CDR3s include the opening cysteine and the closing phenylalanine or tryptophan. A D gene is named only where the DNA matches it firmly. For some rows the clone size is stated as once, few or many, or as a class when expanded; others skip it.

size	D	J	V	DNA	CDR3
many	NA	TRBJ1-2	TRBV27	TGTGCCAGCAGTTTATCGACCGAGCGGGATGGCTACACCTTC	CASSLSTERDGYTF
NA	NA	TRBJ1-3	TRBV5-1	TGCGCCAGCAGCTTGGGAGACACACTTTCCTCTGGAAACACCATATATTTT	CASSLGDTLSSGNTIYF
once	NA	TRBJ2-4	TRBV18	TGTGCCAGCTCACGGGGCAGTCAAGGGGTCAAGTACTTC	CASSRGSQGVKYF
many	NA	TRBJ2-7	TRBV12-3/TRBV12-4	TGTGCCAGCAGCCGAAGCGGATACCTCTACGAGCAGTACTTC	CASSRSGYLYEQYF
many	NA	TRBJ2-2	TRBV7-2	TGTGCCAGCAGCTATCGCAAGGGGGCCGGGGAGCTGTTTTTT	CASSYRKGAGELFF
many	NA	TRBJ2-5	TRBV12-3/TRBV12-4	TGTGCCAGCAGTTTAATCACCCGCCAAGAGACCCAGTACTTC	CASSLITRQETQYF
many	NA	TRBJ1-2	TRBV12-5	TGTGCTAGTGGTTTGTCCGGCGGACCTCTATCAGGCTACACCTTC	CASGLSGGPLSGYTF
NA	TRBD2	TRBJ2-7	TRBV12-5	TGTGCTAGTGGTTTGTTACCCCGGACTAGAGACTACGAGCAGTACTTC	CASGLLPRTRDYEQYF
NA	TRBD1	TRBJ2-2	TRBV5-5	TGTGCCAGCAGCTGGGGACAGGGGGGGAGCACCGGGGAGCTGTTTTTT	CASSWGQGGSTGELFF
many	NA	TRBJ2-6	TRBV6-2/TRBV6-3	TGTGCCAGCAGTGACCAGGGTACTGGGGCCAACGTCCTGACTTTC	CASSDQGTGANVLTF
NA	NA	TRBJ2-7	TRBV6-5	TGTGCCAGCAGTTACCAACCGGGTCCCAGGCTCTACGAGCAGTACTTC	CASSYQPGPRLYEQYF
NA	NA	TRBJ2-7	TRBV3-1	TGTGCCAGCAGCCCGTCGTGGCAGCTACAAAATTACGAGCAGTACTTC	CASSPSWQLQNYEQYF
NA	NA	TRBJ1-1	TRBV30	TGTGCCTGGACCCTCCCCCCGACAGCATTGATCACTGAAGCTTTCTTT	CAWTLPPTALITEAFF